The TCR beta chain described here comes from a study of CD8 T cells in Susac syndrome. The CDR3 covers 12 residues. The germline V gene encodes CDR1 GTSNPN and CDR2 SVGIG (reference sequence). V was shortened by 5 bases and J by 2 bases, with 10 bases between the two germline ends. An amount of RNA that ranged from roughly 0.5 to 1 ug was reverse transcribed with random hexamers. Amplification of TCR beta CDR3 was carried out by immunoSEQ multiplex PCR, which covered 54 Vbeta and 13 Jbeta segments. MiXCR, applied by TCRdb to the immunoSEQ multiplex PCR reads, yields one record per CDR3 protein. The repertoire holds roughly 200,000 distinct CDR3 sequences, with approximately 96% as singletons. CD8+ and CD4+ T cells circulating in blood were sequenced for TCR beta. The multiple sclerosis controls consisted of treatment-naive patients with relapsing-remitting disease, either stable or active. TEMRA cells were FACS-enriched and CD8+ and CD4+ T cells negatively isolated.

V and J are TRBV30 and TRBJ2-7; maybe TRBD1 (7 bases). The clonotype was recovered from a human donor with multiple sclerosis. Specimen: CD4+ T cells from PBMCs. CDR3 nucleotides: TGTGCCTGGGCAGGGGGGACCTACGAGCAGTACTTC. This sequence encodes CAWAGGTYEQYF.